This section outlines one TCR beta chain sequence together with its context. Clones were sequenced by immunoSEQ multiplex PCR, and TCRdb holds only the in-frame ones, with some missing. The repertoire holds about 72,000 clones, with over 85% as singletons. The CDR3 contains 16 residues. V was cut by 6 bases and J by 3 bases, with 18 bases left in between. The germline CDR1 and CDR2 sequences are SGHTA and FQGTGA. These data originate in a study of technical replicates of blood from several donors. This sequence joins TRBV7-3 and TRBJ1-5; a weak D match, TRBD1 (5 bases). Sequenced input: T cells isolated from PBMCs. The sequence came from a human donor in good health. The CDR3 region has the DNA TGTGCCAGCAGTAAAAGCGGGACGGAGCACAATCAGCCCCAGCATTTT. Protein sequence: CASSKSGTEHNQPQHF.